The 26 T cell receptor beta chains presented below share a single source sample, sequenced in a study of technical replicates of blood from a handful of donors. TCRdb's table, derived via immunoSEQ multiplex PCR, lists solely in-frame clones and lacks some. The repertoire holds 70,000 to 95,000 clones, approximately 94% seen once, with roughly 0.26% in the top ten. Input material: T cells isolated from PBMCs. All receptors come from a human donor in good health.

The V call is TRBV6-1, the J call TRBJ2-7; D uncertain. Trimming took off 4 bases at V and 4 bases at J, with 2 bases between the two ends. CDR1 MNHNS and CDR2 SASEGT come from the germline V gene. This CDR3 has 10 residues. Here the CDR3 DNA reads TGTGCCAGCAGTGTATACGAGCAGTACTTC. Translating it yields CASSVYEQYF.

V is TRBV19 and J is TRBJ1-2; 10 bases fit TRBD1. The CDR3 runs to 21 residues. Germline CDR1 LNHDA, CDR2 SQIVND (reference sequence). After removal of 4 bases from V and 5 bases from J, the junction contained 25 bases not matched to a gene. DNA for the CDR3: TGTGCCAGTAGTACCTCGGACAGGGGGACATCGTCTCACCACGCGATATATGGCTACACCTTC. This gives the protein CASSTSDRGTSSHHAIYGYTF. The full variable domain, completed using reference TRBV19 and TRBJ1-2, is DGGITQSPKYLFRKEGQNVTLSCEQNLNHDAMYWYRQDPGQGLRLIYYSQIVNDFQKGDIAEGYSVSREKKESFPLTVTSAQKNPTAFYLCASSTSDRGTSSHHAIYGYTFGSGTRLTVV.

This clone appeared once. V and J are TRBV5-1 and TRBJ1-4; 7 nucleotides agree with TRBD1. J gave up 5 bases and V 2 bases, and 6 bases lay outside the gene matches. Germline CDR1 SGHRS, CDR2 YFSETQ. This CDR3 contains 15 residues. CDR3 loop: CASSLTGTANEKLFF. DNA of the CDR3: TGCGCCAGCAGCTTAACCGGGACAGCAAATGAAAAACTGTTTTTT.

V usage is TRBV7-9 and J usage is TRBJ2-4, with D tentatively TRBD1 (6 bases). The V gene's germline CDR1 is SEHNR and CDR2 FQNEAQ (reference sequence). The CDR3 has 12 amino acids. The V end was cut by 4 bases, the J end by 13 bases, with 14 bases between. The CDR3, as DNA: TGTGCCAGCAGCTCACAACGGGACACCCAGTACTTC. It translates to CASSSQRDTQYF.

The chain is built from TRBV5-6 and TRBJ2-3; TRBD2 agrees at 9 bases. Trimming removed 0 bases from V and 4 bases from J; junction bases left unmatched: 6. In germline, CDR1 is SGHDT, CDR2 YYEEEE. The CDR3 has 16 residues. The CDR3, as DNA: TGTGCCAGCAGCTTGGATGCGGGAGGGCCCCCAGATACGCAGTATTTT. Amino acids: CASSLDAGGPPDTQYF.

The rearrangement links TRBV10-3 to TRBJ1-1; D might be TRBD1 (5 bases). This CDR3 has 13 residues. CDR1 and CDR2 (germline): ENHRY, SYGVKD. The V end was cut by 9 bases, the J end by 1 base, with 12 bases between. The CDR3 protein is CAMKKDRNTEAFF. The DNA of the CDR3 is TGTGCCATGAAGAAAGACAGGAACACTGAAGCTTTCTTT.

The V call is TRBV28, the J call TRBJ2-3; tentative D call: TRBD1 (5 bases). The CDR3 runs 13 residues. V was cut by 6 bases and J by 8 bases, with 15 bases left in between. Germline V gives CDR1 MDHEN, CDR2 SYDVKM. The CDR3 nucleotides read TGTGCCAGCAGACGTGCTATAGGGGCTACGCAGTATTTT. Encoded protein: CASRRAIGATQYF.

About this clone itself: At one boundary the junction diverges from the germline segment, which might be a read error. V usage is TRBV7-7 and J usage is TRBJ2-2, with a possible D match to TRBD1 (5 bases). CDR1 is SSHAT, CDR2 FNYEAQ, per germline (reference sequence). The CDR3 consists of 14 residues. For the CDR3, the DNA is TGTGCTAGCAGCTTGACAGAAAACACCGGGGAGCTGTTTTTT. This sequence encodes CASSLTENTGELFF.

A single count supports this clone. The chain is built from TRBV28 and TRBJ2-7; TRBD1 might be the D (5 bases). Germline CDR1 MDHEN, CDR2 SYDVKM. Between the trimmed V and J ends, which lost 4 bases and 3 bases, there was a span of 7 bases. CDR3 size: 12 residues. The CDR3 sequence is CASSSGFYEQYF. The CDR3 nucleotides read TGTGCCAGCAGTTCAGGGTTCTACGAGCAGTACTTC.

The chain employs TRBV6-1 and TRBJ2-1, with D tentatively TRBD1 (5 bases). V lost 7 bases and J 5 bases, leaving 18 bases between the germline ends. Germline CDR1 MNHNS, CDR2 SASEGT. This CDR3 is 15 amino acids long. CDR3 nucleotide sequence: TGTGCCAGCAAGATGTACCCCCAGGGAAACAATGAGCAGTTCTTC. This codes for CASKMYPQGNNEQFF.

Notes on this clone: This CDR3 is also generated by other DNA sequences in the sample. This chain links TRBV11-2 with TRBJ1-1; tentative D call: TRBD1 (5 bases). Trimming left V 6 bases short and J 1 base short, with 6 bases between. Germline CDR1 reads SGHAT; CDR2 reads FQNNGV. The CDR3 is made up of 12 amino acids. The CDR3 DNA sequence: TGTGCCAGCAGTAGGGGGAACACTGAAGCTTTCTTT. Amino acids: CASSRGNTEAFF.

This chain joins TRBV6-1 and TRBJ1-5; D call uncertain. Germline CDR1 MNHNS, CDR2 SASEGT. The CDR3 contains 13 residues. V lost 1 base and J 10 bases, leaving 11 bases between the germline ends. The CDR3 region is CASSEERSQPQHF. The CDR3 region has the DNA TGTGCCAGCAGTGAAGAACGGTCCCAACCCCAGCATTTT.

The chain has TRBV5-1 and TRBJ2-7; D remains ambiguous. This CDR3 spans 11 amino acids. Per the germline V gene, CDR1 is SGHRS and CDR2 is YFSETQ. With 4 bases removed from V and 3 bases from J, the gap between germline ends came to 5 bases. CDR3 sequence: CASSLNYEQYF. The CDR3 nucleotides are TGCGCCAGCAGCCTTAACTACGAGCAGTACTTC.

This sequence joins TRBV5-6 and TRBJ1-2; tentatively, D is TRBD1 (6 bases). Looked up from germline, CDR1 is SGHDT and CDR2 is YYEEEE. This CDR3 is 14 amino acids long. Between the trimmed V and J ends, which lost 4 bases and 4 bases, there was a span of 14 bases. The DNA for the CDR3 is TGTGCCAGCAGCACAACAGGGTTGGGCTATGGCTACACCTTC. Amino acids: CASSTTGLGYGYTF.

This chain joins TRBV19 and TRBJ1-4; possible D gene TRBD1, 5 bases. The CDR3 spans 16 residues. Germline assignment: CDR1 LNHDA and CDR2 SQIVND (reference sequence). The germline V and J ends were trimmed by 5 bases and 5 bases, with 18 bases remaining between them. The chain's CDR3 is CASSRQATVGNEKLFF. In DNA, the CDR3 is TGTGCCAGTAGTCGGCAAGCGACAGTTGGGAATGAAAAACTGTTTTTT. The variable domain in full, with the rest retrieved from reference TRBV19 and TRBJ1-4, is DGGITQSPKYLFRKEGQNVTLSCEQNLNHDAMYWYRQDPGQGLRLIYYSQIVNDFQKGDIAEGYSVSREKKESFPLTVTSAQKNPTAFYLCASSRQATVGNEKLFFGSGTQLSVL.

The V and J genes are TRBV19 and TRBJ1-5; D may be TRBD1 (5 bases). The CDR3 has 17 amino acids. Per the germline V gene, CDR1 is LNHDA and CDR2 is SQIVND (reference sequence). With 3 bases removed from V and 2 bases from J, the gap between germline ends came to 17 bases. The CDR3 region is CASSIQRGSYGNQPQHF. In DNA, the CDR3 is TGTGCCAGTAGTATTCAAAGGGGTTCTTATGGCAATCAGCCCCAGCATTTT.

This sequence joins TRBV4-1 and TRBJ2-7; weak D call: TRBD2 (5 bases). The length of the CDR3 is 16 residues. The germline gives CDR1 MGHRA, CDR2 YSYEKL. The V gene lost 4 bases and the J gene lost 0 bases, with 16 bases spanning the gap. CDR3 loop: CASSPLDWGSSYEQYF. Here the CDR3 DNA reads TGCGCCAGCAGCCCTTTGGACTGGGGATCCTCCTACGAGCAGTACTTC.

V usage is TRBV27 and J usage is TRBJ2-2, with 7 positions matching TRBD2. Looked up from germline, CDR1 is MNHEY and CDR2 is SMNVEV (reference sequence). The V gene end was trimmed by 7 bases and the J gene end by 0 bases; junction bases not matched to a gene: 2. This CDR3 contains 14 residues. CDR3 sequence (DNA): TGTGCCAGCAAGGCGGGAGCGAACACCGGGGAGCTGTTTTTT. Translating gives CASKAGANTGELFF.

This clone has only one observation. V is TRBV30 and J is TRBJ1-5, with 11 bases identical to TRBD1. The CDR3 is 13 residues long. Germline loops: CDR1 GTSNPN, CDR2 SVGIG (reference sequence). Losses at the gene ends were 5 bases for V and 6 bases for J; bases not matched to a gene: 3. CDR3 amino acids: CAWAGTGGQPQHF. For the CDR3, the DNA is TGTGCCTGGGCCGGGACAGGGGGTCAGCCCCAGCATTTT.

The CDR3, as DNA: TGCGCCAGCAGCCTCGGGGTAGCGGGAGGACTCTACGAGCAGTACTTC. It encodes CASSLGVAGGLYEQYF. This sequence joins TRBV5-1 and TRBJ2-7, with 10 bases fitting TRBD2. Germline CDR1 reads SGHRS; CDR2 reads YFSETQ. This CDR3 comprises 16 residues. After removal of 4 bases from V and 3 bases from J, the junction contained 10 bases not matched to a gene.

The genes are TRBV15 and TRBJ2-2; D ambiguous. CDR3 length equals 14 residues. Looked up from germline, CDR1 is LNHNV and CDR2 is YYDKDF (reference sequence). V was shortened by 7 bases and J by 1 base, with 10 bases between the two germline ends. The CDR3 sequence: CATTELGNTGELFF. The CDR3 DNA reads TGTGCCACCACGGAGTTAGGGAACACCGGGGAGCTGTTTTTT. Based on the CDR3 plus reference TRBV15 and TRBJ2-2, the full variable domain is DAMVIQNPRYQVTQFGKPVTLSCSQTLNHNVMYWYQQKSSQAPKLLFHYYDKDFNNEADTPDNFQSRRPNTSFCFLDIRSPGLGDTAMYLCATTELGNTGELFFGEGSRLTVL.

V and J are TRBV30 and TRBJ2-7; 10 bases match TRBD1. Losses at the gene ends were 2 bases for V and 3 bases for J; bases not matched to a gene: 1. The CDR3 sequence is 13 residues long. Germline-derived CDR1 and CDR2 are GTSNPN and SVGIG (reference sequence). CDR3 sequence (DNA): TGTGCCTGGAGTAGGGACAGGGGCTACGAGCAGTACTTC. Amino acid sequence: CAWSRDRGYEQYF.

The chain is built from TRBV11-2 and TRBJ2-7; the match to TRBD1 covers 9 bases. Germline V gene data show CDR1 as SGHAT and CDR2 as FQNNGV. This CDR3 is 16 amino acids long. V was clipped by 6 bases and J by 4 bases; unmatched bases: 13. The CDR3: CASSTGRGQGHYEQYF. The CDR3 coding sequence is TGTGCCAGCAGTACGGGCCGGGGACAGGGCCATTACGAGCAGTACTTC.

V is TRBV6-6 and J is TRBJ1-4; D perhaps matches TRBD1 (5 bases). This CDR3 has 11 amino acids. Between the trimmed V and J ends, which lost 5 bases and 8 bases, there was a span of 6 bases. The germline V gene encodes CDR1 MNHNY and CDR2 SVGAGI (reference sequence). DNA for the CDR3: TGTGCCAGCAGTCAGGGAGAAAAACTGTTTTTT. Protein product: CASSQGEKLFF.

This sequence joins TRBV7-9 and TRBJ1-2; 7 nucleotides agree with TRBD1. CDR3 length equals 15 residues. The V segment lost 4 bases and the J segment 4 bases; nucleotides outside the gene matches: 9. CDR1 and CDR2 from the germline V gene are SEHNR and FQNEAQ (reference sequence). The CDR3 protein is CASSSFSQGGYGYTF. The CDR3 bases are TGTGCCAGCAGCTCCTTCTCTCAGGGGGGCTATGGCTACACCTTC. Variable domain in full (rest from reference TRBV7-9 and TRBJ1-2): DTGVSQNPRHKITKRGQNVTFRCDPISEHNRLYWYRQTLGQGPEFLTYFQNEAQLEKSRLLSDRFSAERPKGSFSTLEIQRTEQGDSAMYLCASSSFSQGGYGYTFGSGTRLTVV.

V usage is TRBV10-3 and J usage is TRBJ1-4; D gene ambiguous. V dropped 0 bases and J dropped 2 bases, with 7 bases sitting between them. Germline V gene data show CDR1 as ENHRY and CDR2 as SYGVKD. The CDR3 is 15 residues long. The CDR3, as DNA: TGTGCCATCAGTGAGTCCGGCAGGACTAATGAAAAACTGTTTTTT. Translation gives CAISESGRTNEKLFF.